The 4 T cell receptor beta chains reported below all come from one sample, sequenced in a study of vaccination and CD4 T cells after COVID-19. Stated treatment: approximately 9-day PBMC culture with coronavirus spike peptide pools or control peptides (ViraFEST assay). The Oncomine TCR Beta short-read assay generated sequence data from the DNA of cultured CD4+ T cells. TCRdb reprocessed the PCR reads via MiXCR and lists one record per CDR3 protein. Of roughly 8,700 distinct CDR3 sequences listed, roughly 24% were seen once; the top ten hold about 20%. No antigen has been assigned to these receptors. The sample taken for sequencing was cultured CD4+ T cells from blood. The receptors derive from a human donor with COVID-19.

This chain uses TRBV12-5 with TRBJ2-7; 12 bases match TRBD1. J was trimmed by 3 bases and V by 4 bases; bases with no gene match: 4. The CDR3 runs to 15 residues. Germline V gene sequence: CDR1 LGHNT, CDR2 FRNRAP. CDR3: CASGSGQGALYEQYF. The CDR3, as DNA: TGTGCTAGTGGTTCGGGACAGGGGGCCCTCTACGAGCAGTACTTC. Using reference TRBV12-5 and TRBJ2-7 for the parts outside the CDR3, the full variable domain is DARVTQTPRHKVTEMGQEVTMRCQPILGHNTVFWYRQTMMQGLELLAYFRNRAPLDDSGMPKDRFSAEMPDATLATLKIQPSEPRDSAVYFCASGSGQGALYEQYFGPGTRLTVT.

The V gene is TRBV14, the J gene TRBJ1-1; no reliable D call. The V gene lost 4 bases and the J gene lost 7 bases, with 10 bases spanning the gap. This CDR3 has 12 amino acids. Germline CDR1 reads SGHDN; CDR2 reads FVKESK. CDR3 sequence reads: CASSLPSNEAFF. In DNA, the CDR3 is TGTGCCAGCAGCCTACCTTCCAATGAAGCTTTCTTT. Complete variable domain (other parts from reference TRBV14 and TRBJ1-1): EAGVTQFPSHSVIEKGQTVTLRCDPISGHDNLYWYRRVMGKEIKFLLHFVKESKQDESGMPNNRFLAERTGGTYSTLKVQPAELEDSGVYFCASSLPSNEAFFGQGTRLTVV.

This clonotype was seen more than once but under ten times. The chain couples TRBV7-2 to TRBJ2-5, with 10 positions matching TRBD2. Germline V CDR1 and CDR2: SGHTA, FQGNSA. The CDR3 consists of 14 residues. Losses at the gene ends were 5 bases for V and 2 bases for J; bases not matched to a gene: 2. The CDR3 nucleotides are TGTGCCAGCAGCCGGACTAGCGGACAAGAGACCCAGTACTTC. Encoded protein: CASSRTSGQETQYF. The full variable domain, in which reference TRBV7-2 and TRBJ2-5 provide the parts outside the CDR3, is GAGVSQSPSNKVTEKGKDVELRCDPISGHTALYWYRQSLGQGLEFLIYFQGNSAPDKSGLPSDRFSAERTGGSVSTLTIQRTQQEDSAVYLCASSRTSGQETQYFGPGTRLLVL.

The V gene is TRBV2, the J gene TRBJ2-3; 7 nucleotides match TRBD2. J gave up 2 bases and V 8 bases, and 4 bases lay outside the gene matches. CDR3 length: 13 amino acids. Looked up from germline, CDR1 is SNHLY and CDR2 is FYNNEI. CDR3 sequence (DNA): TGTGCCAGCGGGAGGGAGCTCACAGATACGCAGTATTTT. It specifies CASGRELTDTQYF.